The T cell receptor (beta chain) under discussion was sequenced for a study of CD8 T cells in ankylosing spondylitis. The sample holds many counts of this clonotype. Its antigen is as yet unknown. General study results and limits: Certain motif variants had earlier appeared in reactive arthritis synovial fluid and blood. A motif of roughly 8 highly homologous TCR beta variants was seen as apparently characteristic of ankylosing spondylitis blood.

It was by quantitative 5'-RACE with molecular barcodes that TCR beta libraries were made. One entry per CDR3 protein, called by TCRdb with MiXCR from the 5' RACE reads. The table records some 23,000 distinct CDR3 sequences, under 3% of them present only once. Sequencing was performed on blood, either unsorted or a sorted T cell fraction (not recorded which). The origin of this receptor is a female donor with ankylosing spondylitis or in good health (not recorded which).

In DNA form, the CDR3 reads TGTGCCAGCAGCCCGGAGGGACAGAGCTCCTACGAGCAGTACTTC. Encoded protein: CASSPEGQSSYEQYF. The chain couples TRBV9 to TRBJ2-7; a possible D gene is TRBD1 (7 bases). Germline CDR1 reads SGDLS; CDR2 reads YYNGEE. The CDR3 has 15 amino acids. V lost 4 bases and J lost 0, with 14 bases in between.